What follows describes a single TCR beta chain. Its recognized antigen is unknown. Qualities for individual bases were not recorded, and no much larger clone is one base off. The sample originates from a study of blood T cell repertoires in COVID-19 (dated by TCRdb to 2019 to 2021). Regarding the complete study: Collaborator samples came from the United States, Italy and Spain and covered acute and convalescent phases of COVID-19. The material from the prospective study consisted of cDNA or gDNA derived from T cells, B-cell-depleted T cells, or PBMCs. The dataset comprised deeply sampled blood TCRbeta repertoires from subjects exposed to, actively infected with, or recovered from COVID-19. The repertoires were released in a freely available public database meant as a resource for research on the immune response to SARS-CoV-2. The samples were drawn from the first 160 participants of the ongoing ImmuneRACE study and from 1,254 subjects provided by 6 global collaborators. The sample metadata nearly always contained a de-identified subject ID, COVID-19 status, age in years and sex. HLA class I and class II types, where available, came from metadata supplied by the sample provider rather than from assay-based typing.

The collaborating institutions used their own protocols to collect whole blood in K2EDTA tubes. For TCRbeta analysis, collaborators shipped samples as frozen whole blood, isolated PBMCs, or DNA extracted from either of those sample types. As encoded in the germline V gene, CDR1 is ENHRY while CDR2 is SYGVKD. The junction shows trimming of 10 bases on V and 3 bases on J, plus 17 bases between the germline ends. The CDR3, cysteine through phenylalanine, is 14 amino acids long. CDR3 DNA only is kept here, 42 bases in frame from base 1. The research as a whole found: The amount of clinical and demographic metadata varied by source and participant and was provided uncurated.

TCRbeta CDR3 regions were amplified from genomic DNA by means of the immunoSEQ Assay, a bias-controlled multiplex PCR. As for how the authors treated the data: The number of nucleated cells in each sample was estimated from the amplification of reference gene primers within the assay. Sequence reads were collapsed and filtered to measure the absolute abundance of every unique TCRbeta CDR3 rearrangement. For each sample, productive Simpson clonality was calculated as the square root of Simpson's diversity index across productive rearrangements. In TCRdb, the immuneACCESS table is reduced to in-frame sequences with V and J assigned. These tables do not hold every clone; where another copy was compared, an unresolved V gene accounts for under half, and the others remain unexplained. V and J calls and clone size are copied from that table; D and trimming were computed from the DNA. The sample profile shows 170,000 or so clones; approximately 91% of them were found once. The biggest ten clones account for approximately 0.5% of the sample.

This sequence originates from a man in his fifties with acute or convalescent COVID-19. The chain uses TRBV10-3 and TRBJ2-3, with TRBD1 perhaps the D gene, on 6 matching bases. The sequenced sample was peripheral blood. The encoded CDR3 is CATQTGDWTDTQYF. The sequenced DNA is TGTGCCACGCAGACAGGTGACTGGACAGATACGCAGTATTTT.